The 11 T cell receptor beta chains presented below share a single source sample, sequenced in a study of T cell repertoires in cytomegalovirus infection. TCRdb recomputed calls from the reads with MiXCR, one row per CDR3 protein. This table has roughly 920,000 distinct CDR3 sequences, approximately 32% appearing once. No antigens are known for them. The source was cultured CD8+ T cells from PBMCs, collected from culture after CMV antigen stimulation. All receptors derive from a human donor in good health (CMV status not recorded). Some clones in this sample may be carry-over from other donors' samples.

This chain links TRBV5-1 with TRBJ2-3; D is perhaps TRBD1 or TRBD2 (5 bases each). Between the trimmed V and J ends, which lost 3 bases and 0 bases, there was a span of 11 bases. This CDR3 is 15 amino acids long. CDR1 SGHRS and CDR2 YFSETQ come from the germline V gene. CDR3 residues: CASSWDLESTDTQYF. The CDR3 nucleotides are TGCGCCAGCAGCTGGGACCTGGAAAGCACAGATACGCAGTATTTT.

J is TRBJ1-1 and V is TRBV19; tentatively, D is TRBD1 (5 bases). The CDR3 loop spans 12 amino acids. The V gene lost 5 bases and the J gene lost 4 bases, with 8 bases spanning the gap. Germline-derived CDR1 and CDR2 are LNHDA and SQIVND (reference sequence). As DNA, the CDR3 is TGTGCCAGTAGTTACAGGTCCACTGAAGCTTTCTTT. This translates into CASSYRSTEAFF.

The chain uses TRBV25-1 and TRBJ2-1; tentatively, D is TRBD2 (6 bases). With 3 bases removed from V and 3 bases from J, the gap between germline ends came to 12 bases. Germline V CDR1 and CDR2: MGHDK, SYGVNS. The CDR3 is 15 amino acids. The CDR3 here is CASSDPGLNYNEQFF. Written as DNA, the CDR3 is TGTGCCAGCAGTGATCCGGGACTGAACTACAATGAGCAGTTCTTC.

This clonotype was seen a few times. This chain uses TRBV28 with TRBJ2-1; 11 bases match TRBD2. In germline, CDR1 is MDHEN, CDR2 SYDVKM. The V and J ends lost 5 bases and 8 bases, in that order; junction bases with no gene match: 14. The CDR3 is made up of 17 amino acids. Here the CDR3 DNA reads TGTGCCAGCAGTCTCCTCTTACTAGCGGGGGCTTCCGATGAGCAGTTCTTC. Translated, it gives CASSLLLLAGASDEQFF. The entire variable domain, with the rest obtained from reference TRBV28 and TRBJ2-1, is as follows: DVKVTQSSRYLVKRTGEKVFLECVQDMDHENMFWYRQDPGLGLRLIYFSYDVKMKEKGDIPEGYSVSREKKERFSLILESASTNQTSMYLCASSLLLLAGASDEQFFGPGTRLTVL.

The CDR3 loop reads CASSPGGVKNEAFF. The CDR3 coding sequence is TGTGCCAGCAGTCCAGGGGGCGTAAAAAATGAAGCTTTCTTT. This chain joins TRBV27 and TRBJ1-1; 8 bases fit TRBD1. The CDR3 contains 14 residues. Germline V gene data show CDR1 as MNHEY and CDR2 as SMNVEV (reference sequence). The junction had 9 bases not matched to a gene; V was cut back by 5 bases and J by 7 bases.

This clonotype was counted ten times or more. This chain connects TRBV27 to TRBJ1-6, with 12 bases lining up with TRBD1. In germline, CDR1 is MNHEY, CDR2 SMNVEV (reference sequence). V shed 5 bases, J shed 10 bases, and the junction held 6 bases outside the gene matches. CDR3 length equals 15 residues. CDR3 region: CASSTTGTGGSPLHF. Here the CDR3 DNA reads TGTGCCAGCAGTACAACCGGGACAGGGGGCTCACCCCTCCACTTT.

V gene TRBV2 combines with J gene TRBJ2-2, with 9 bases that match TRBD2. This CDR3 comprises 15 residues. The germline CDR1 and CDR2 sequences are SNHLY and FYNNEI. V gave up 11 bases and J gave up 0 bases; unmatched junction bases: 7. CDR3 loop: CAEGTSRSNTGELFF. CDR3 coding DNA: TGTGCCGAGGGGACTAGCAGATCGAACACCGGGGAGCTGTTTTTT. Looking up the rest from reference TRBV2 and TRBJ2-2 gives the full variable domain: EPEVTQTPSHQVTQMGQEVILRCVPISNHLYFYWYRQILGQKVEFLVSFYNNEISEKSEIFDDQFSVERPDGSNFTLKIRSTKLEDSAMYFCAEGTSRSNTGELFFGEGSRLTVL.

A few counts support this clonotype. The J gene is TRBJ1-1, the V gene TRBV2; D call uncertain. CDR3 length: 13 amino acids. CDR1 and CDR2 (germline): SNHLY, FYNNEI. V lost 5 bases to trimming and J lost 5 bases, with 12 bases between them. The CDR3 region is CASSIGTRTEAFF. CDR3 DNA: TGTGCCAGCAGTATCGGCACACGTACTGAAGCTTTCTTT. The full variable domain, rest sourced from reference TRBV2 and TRBJ1-1, is EPEVTQTPSHQVTQMGQEVILRCVPISNHLYFYWYRQILGQKVEFLVSFYNNEISEKSEIFDDQFSVERPDGSNFTLKIRSTKLEDSAMYFCASSIGTRTEAFFGQGTRLTVV.

The chain uses TRBV29-1 and TRBJ2-5; maybe TRBD1 (5 bases). CDR1 and CDR2 (germline): SQVTM, ANQGSEA. The CDR3 covers 17 residues. V was trimmed by 0 bases and J by 3 bases, leaving 20 bases between them. The CDR3 DNA reads as TGCAGCGTTGAAGATCCCATTCAAAGCAGGGTTGAAGAGACCCAGTACTTC. Translated: CSVEDPIQSRVEETQYF.

The CDR3 nucleotides read TGTGCCAGCAGTTACCCATCAGGAAGCCCGCCGGGGGAGCTGTTTTTT. Translation: CASSYPSGSPPGELFF. This chain connects TRBV6-5 to TRBJ2-2; D is unresolved. The CDR3 has 16 residues. Germline V gives CDR1 MNHEY, CDR2 SVGAGI. Trimming took 2 bases from V and 8 from J, leaving 18 bases between them.

The chain joins TRBV9 to TRBJ1-2; D might be TRBD1 (5 bases). Trimming removed 0 bases from V and 1 base from J, with 10 bases in between. The CDR3 has 15 residues. Germline V gene sequence: CDR1 SGDLS, CDR2 YYNGEE. CDR3 amino acids: CASSVALQDNYGYTF. The DNA for the CDR3 is TGTGCCAGCAGCGTAGCTTTACAGGATAACTATGGCTACACCTTC. Complete variable domain (other parts from reference TRBV9 and TRBJ1-2): DSGVTQTPKHLITATGQRVTLRCSPRSGDLSVYWYQQSLDQGLQFLIQYYNGEERAKGNILERFSAQQFPDLHSELNLSSLELGDSALYFCASSVALQDNYGYTFGSGTRLTVV.